The following is a T cell receptor (beta chain) sequence with its context. Its antigen remains unidentified. Per-nucleotide qualities are absent, and no much larger clonotype sits a single base away. A total of under 35 patients with locally advanced or metastatic urothelial carcinoma, treated at Memorial Sloan Kettering on a trial protocol, made up the cohort. Peripheral blood mononuclear cells were collected pretreatment and during treatment, at between 1 and 8 total time points per patient. The Qiagen DNeasy Blood extraction kit was used to purify genomic DNA from total PBMCs and from tumor samples. PBMCs were collected pretreatment and during treatment and were isolated and stored as previously described. Synthetic TCR analog templates were spiked into each PCR to estimate absolute template abundance from read counts. The immunoSEQ assay was used to amplify TCRbeta CDR3 regions from genomic DNA with bias-controlled V and J gene primers. Sequencing of rearranged TCRbeta segments was done at approximately 20X coverage. The paper's data handling went like this. Clustering was used to correct sequencing errors, and CDR3s were annotated against IMGT to assign V, D and J genes. Downstream analyses used only productive TCRbeta rearrangements and left out out-of-frame or stop-codon sequences. To compute clonality, Shannon entropy was normalized by the log of the number of unique productive sequences and then subtracted from one. Fisher's exact test with Benjamini-Hochberg correction, at a threshold of adjusted p below 0.01, was used to find clones that differed between time points or between blood and tumor. TCRdb holds this immuneACCESS table with in-frame rearrangements only. Some clones are missing; in checked studies, unresolved V genes explain under half, and the rest has no known cause. V, J and clone size were drawn from that table, and D and trimming were deduced from the DNA. The sample table shows around 120,000 clones, and roughly 84% are seen once. The ten largest clones add up to around 2.4% of the sample.

This specimen belongs to a study of PD-L1 blockade in urothelial cancer (dated by TCRdb to the late 2010s). About the study as a whole: All patients started therapy around 2014 and received atezolizumab 1,200 mg intravenously every 3 weeks. About 90% of the roughly 29 patients were identified as males with urothelial cancer of bladder origin, and a prior smoking history was reported by 18 of 29 patients. Patients had an ECOG performance status of 0 or 1 and had received between 0 and 3 prior chemotherapy regimens. Blood samples were analyzed at two time points: 3 weeks after treatment start (second dose) and 6 weeks after treatment start. Blood samples yielded a median of around 130,000 T cells and around 80,000 unique TCRs, with median clonality 0.080. An exploratory multi-omic analysis was conducted of the somatic, immune and clinical correlates of response to PD-L1 blockade with atezolizumab in urothelial cancer. Pretreatment tumor samples, along with matched peripheral blood collected serially before and after atezolizumab treatment, underwent TCR sequencing. Durable clinical benefit was defined as a progression-free survival longer than 6 months, and TCR features were additionally tested against progression-free survival and overall survival. In the same patients, pretreatment tumors underwent whole exome sequencing and RNA sequencing in addition to TCR sequencing. Durable clinical benefit was achieved by nine patients and was not achieved by 20 patients. Pretreatment blood TCR-seq was available for about 30 patients, at least one posttreatment blood collection was obtained for 25 or so patients, and tumor TCR-seq was available for 25 or so patients. Findings and caveats that apply to the study as a whole: Because the sample size was small (n of about 30) and many of the analyses were exploratory, the results are meant to be hypothesis-generating. A pretreatment peripheral blood TCR clonality below the median was linked to improved progression-free and overall survival. Among patients with durable benefit, tumor-associated TCR clones showed greater expansion in peripheral blood 3 weeks after treatment started (n ≈ 23, p = 0.022).

The CDR3 holds 16 amino acids from the cysteine to the phenylalanine. Of all the DNA, just the CDR3 is kept, 48 bases in frame from base 1. V and J are trimmed by 6 bases and 8 bases, and the gene matches miss 12 bases of the junction. CDR1 KGHSH and CDR2 LQKENI are derived from the germline V gene. The sequencing used PBMCs, collected around atezolizumab (anti-PD-L1) treatment. The chain links TRBV18 with TRBJ1-4, with 10 bases in between that match TRBD1. The clonotype comes from a man between 45 and 60 years old with urothelial cancer. The CDR3 corresponds to CASSPPRQGATEKLFF. DNA sequence: TGTGCCAGCTCGCCTCCGCGACAGGGGGCAACGGAAAAACTGTTTTTT.